A single sample gave rise to the 2 T cell receptor beta chains below, sequenced in a study of shared T cell receptors in the human thymus. The data were produced by immunoSEQ multiplex PCR, yet TCRdb's version contains in-frame clones alone and is incomplete. The table includes hundreds of thousands of clones, around 87% detected once. These data were also filed under a second study, of human thymus T cells.

Sequenced material: thymocytes. The origin of the receptors is a boy in the first two years of life with a congenital heart defect.

This sequence joins TRBV7-2 and TRBJ2-7; D uncertain. Looked up from germline, CDR1 is SGHTA and CDR2 is FQGNSA. The V and J ends lost 1 base and 0 bases respectively, with 13 bases between them. The CDR3 runs to 16 residues. CDR3 sequence: CASSLGQVTFSYEQYF. The CDR3 nucleotides read TGTGCCAGCAGCTTAGGTCAAGTCACTTTCTCCTACGAGCAGTACTTC.

The chain is built from TRBV4-3 and TRBJ2-5; D may be TRBD1 (5 bases). CDR3 length: 16 amino acids. Germline assignment: CDR1 LGHNA and CDR2 YSLEER. V lost 0 bases and J lost 0, with 11 bases in between. CDR3 amino acids: CASSQEDKGHQETQYF. In nucleotides, the CDR3 is TGCGCCAGCAGCCAAGAAGATAAGGGGCACCAAGAGACCCAGTACTTC.